The 26 T cell receptor beta chains in this list originate from one sample, sequenced in a study of shared clonotypes between healthy human individuals. Terminally differentiated effector memory CD45RA+ cells were excluded by CCR7 positive selection of CD45RO-negative cells. Clones were read by immunoSEQ multiplex PCR, and TCRdb kept only the in-frame ones, dropping some. The repertoire holds approximately 720,000 clones, with about 91% as singletons. Sample: naive CD8+ T cells sorted from blood. These receptor sequences come from a young man in good health.

Concerning this clone: At the DNA level, this CDR3 is encoded by other sequences in the same sample as well. The rearrangement uses TRBV27 and TRBJ1-1; 8 nucleotides match TRBD1. Looked up from germline, CDR1 is MNHEY and CDR2 is SMNVEV (reference sequence). This CDR3 spans 15 amino acids. Losses at the gene ends were 5 bases for V and 0 bases for J; bases not matched to a gene: 5. The CDR3 spells CASSPRTGLNTEAFF. CDR3 sequence (DNA): TGTGCCAGCAGTCCGCGGACAGGGTTGAACACTGAAGCTTTCTTT.

The chain joins TRBV30 to TRBJ1-1; D is unclear. The ends were cut back, 0 bases at V and 4 bases at J, with 9 bases in the middle. Germline V gives CDR1 GTSNPN, CDR2 SVGIG (reference sequence). The CDR3 spans 13 residues. The CDR3 region is CAWSVLHGTEAFF. As DNA, the CDR3 is TGTGCCTGGAGTGTCTTGCACGGCACTGAAGCTTTCTTT.

The rearrangement joins TRBV2 to TRBJ1-5; D not certain. Germline V gene lookup returns CDR1 SNHLY and CDR2 FYNNEI. The CDR3 loop spans 16 amino acids. The V end lost 0 bases, the J end lost 0 bases, and 9 bases lay between the germline ends. The CDR3 DNA follows: TGTGCCAGCAGTGAAGCGCTTTTTAATAGCAATCAGCCCCAGCATTTT. It translates to CASSEALFNSNQPQHF.

A remark on this clone: Different DNA sequences within this sample yield the same CDR3. The V gene is TRBV25-1, the J gene TRBJ1-2, with D possibly being TRBD1 (5 bases). The CDR3 runs 12 residues. Per the germline V gene, CDR1 is MGHDK and CDR2 is SYGVNS. V shed 5 bases and J shed 4 bases, with 8 bases lying between them. CDR3 DNA: TGTGCCAGCAGTCCCGGGGGCTATGGCTACACCTTC. Translating gives CASSPGGYGYTF.

CDR3 in amino acids: CASSQKQGAVDNEQFF. The CDR3 nucleotides read TGCGCCAGCAGCCAAAAACAGGGGGCAGTGGACAATGAGCAGTTCTTC. This rearrangement joins TRBV4-1 to TRBJ2-1, with 9 bases matching TRBD1. This CDR3 contains 16 residues. In germline, CDR1 is MGHRA, CDR2 YSYEKL. Germline trimming cut 2 bases from V and 5 bases from J; bases unmatched to any gene: 7.

This clone was detected once. This chain uses TRBV2 with TRBJ2-3, with TRBD2 matching 9 bases. V was clipped by 7 bases and J by 4 bases; unmatched bases: 6. The CDR3 length is 14 residues. Germline lookup yields CDR1 SNHLY and CDR2 FYNNEI. Here the CDR3 reads CASIRREGADTQYF. CDR3 coding DNA: TGTGCCAGCATCCGGCGGGAGGGGGCAGATACGCAGTATTTT.

The V and J genes are TRBV7-9 and TRBJ1-2; 9 nucleotides align to TRBD1. There are 14 residues in the CDR3. The germline V gene has CDR1 SEHNR and CDR2 FQNEAQ (reference sequence). Trimming took 8 bases from V and 7 from J; bases not matched to a gene: 11. The CDR3 nucleotides are TGTGCCAGCTCCCTCGGGACAGGGTACTTTGGCTACACCTTC. Protein: CASSLGTGYFGYTF.

There are a few counts of this clone. This chain joins TRBV5-3 and TRBJ1-5, with D possibly being TRBD1 (6 bases). TRBV5-3 is an ORF, with its function uncertain. The V gene lost 0 bases and the J gene lost 2 bases, with 18 bases spanning the gap. This CDR3 is 18 amino acids long. In DNA form, the CDR3 reads TGTGCCAGAAGCTTGGCGCCCAGGGGAGTTGTCGGCAATCAGCCCCAGCATTTT. Protein product: CARSLAPRGVVGNQPQHF.

The chain uses TRBV7-6 and TRBJ1-1; D is perhaps TRBD1 (6 bases). V was pared by 1 base and J by 6 bases, with 18 bases between. CDR3 length equals 16 residues. Germline CDR1 and CDR2: SGHVS and FNYEAQ. CDR3 residues: CASSLGYDLQGPEAFF. The CDR3 DNA follows: TGTGCCAGCAGCTTAGGCTACGATTTACAGGGCCCTGAAGCTTTCTTT.

The J gene is TRBJ1-2, the V gene TRBV7-2; 8 bases are a match to TRBD1. The J segment lost 8 bases and the V segment lost 2 bases, leaving 7 bases of the junction unmatched. The CDR3 length is 14 residues. CDR1 is SGHTA and CDR2 is FQGNSA in the germline V gene. The CDR3 DNA reads as TGTGCCAGCAGCTTAAGCCAGGGGGCACGCGGCTACACCTTC. The encoded protein is CASSLSQGARGYTF. Filled out from reference TRBV7-2 and TRBJ1-2, the complete variable domain reads GAGVSQSPSNKVTEKGKDVELRCDPISGHTALYWYRQSLGQGLEFLIYFQGNSAPDKSGLPSDRFSAERTGGSVSTLTIQRTQQEDSAVYLCASSLSQGARGYTFGSGTRLTVV.

The chain couples TRBV9 to TRBJ2-7; TRBD2 matches at 9 bases. The CDR3 length is 15 residues. The V segment lost 0 bases and the J segment 2 bases; nucleotides outside the gene matches: 3. CDR1 is SGDLS, CDR2 YYNGEE, per germline. Here the CDR3 DNA reads TGTGCCAGCAGCGTAGTGGCTAGCGGGGCCTACGAGCAGTACTTC. It is translated as CASSVVASGAYEQYF.

A note on this clone: The same CDR3 is also encoded by other DNA sequences in this sample. The chain links TRBV7-9 to TRBJ2-1; D may be TRBD1 (5 bases). V shed 5 bases and J shed 7 bases, with 12 bases lying between them. Germline V gene sequence: CDR1 SEHNR, CDR2 FQNEAQ (reference sequence). This CDR3 contains 13 residues. The CDR3 sequence is CASSRGHPNEQFF. The CDR3 DNA reads TGTGCCAGCAGCCGCGGACACCCAAATGAGCAGTTCTTC.

There are a few counts of this clone. V is TRBV6-5 and J is TRBJ1-2, with unresolved D. Germline CDR1 is MNHEY and CDR2 is SVGAGI. Deletions cut 5 bases from V and 2 bases from J, with 6 bases between. This CDR3 has 12 residues. CDR3 in DNA: TGTGCCAGCAGTCCGGTAAACTATGGCTACACCTTC. Amino acids: CASSPVNYGYTF.

In its sample, this clone was seen once. V gene TRBV5-8 combines with J gene TRBJ2-7; 8 bases line up with TRBD1. CDR1 and CDR2 (germline): SGHTS, YDEGEE. The CDR3 is 14 amino acids. V gave up 4 bases and J gave up 1 base; unmatched junction bases: 4. The CDR3 protein is CASSQRQGSYEQYF. In nucleotides, the CDR3 is TGTGCCAGCAGCCAGCGACAGGGGTCCTACGAGCAGTACTTC.

The chain recombines TRBV9 with TRBJ2-7; possible D gene TRBD1, 6 bases. Between the trimmed V and J ends, which lost 3 bases and 2 bases, there was a span of 9 bases. The CDR3 covers 13 residues. Germline V gives CDR1 SGDLS, CDR2 YYNGEE. The CDR3 sequence: CASSAGDTYEQYF. DNA of the CDR3: TGTGCCAGCAGCGCTGGGGACACCTACGAGCAGTACTTC. Full variable domain (outside the CDR3, taken from reference TRBV9 and TRBJ2-7): DSGVTQTPKHLITATGQRVTLRCSPRSGDLSVYWYQQSLDQGLQFLIQYYNGEERAKGNILERFSAQQFPDLHSELNLSSLELGDSALYFCASSAGDTYEQYFGPGTRLTVT.

This chain uses TRBV9 with TRBJ2-1, with 13 bases aligning to TRBD2. Germline loops: CDR1 SGDLS, CDR2 YYNGEE. The CDR3 loop spans 16 amino acids. Losses at the gene ends were 4 bases for V and 4 bases for J; bases not matched to a gene: 5. The CDR3 coding sequence is TGTGCCAGCAGCCTGGGGACTAGCGGGATTTACAATGAGCAGTTCTTC. Protein sequence: CASSLGTSGIYNEQFF.

The chain has TRBV2 and TRBJ1-3, with a tentative D call TRBD1 (5 bases). Germline CDR1 and CDR2: SNHLY and FYNNEI. V lost 9 bases to trimming and J lost 4 bases, with 10 bases between them. This CDR3 spans 12 amino acids. The CDR3 nucleotides read TGTGCCAGTCTCCAGGGAGGAAACACCATATATTTT. As protein: CASLQGGNTIYF. Full variable domain (rest looked up from reference TRBV2 and TRBJ1-3): EPEVTQTPSHQVTQMGQEVILRCVPISNHLYFYWYRQILGQKVEFLVSFYNNEISEKSEIFDDQFSVERPDGSNFTLKIRSTKLEDSAMYFCASLQGGNTIYFGEGSWLTVV.

The V call is TRBV9, the J call TRBJ2-2; perhaps TRBD2 as D (5 bases). CDR1 and CDR2 from the germline V gene are SGDLS and YYNGEE. Trimming cost V 0 bases and J 4 bases, with 10 bases left between them. The CDR3 extends over 15 amino acids. The CDR3 loop reads CASSVATGFTGELFF. CDR3 bases: TGTGCCAGCAGCGTAGCTACGGGGTTCACCGGGGAGCTGTTTTTT.

Only one count was recorded for this clone. CDR3 loop: CASLDGTGYNEQFF. CDR3 nucleotides: TGCGCCAGCCTCGACGGGACGGGCTACAATGAGCAGTTCTTC. The chain joins TRBV10-2 to TRBJ2-1; D may be TRBD1 or TRBD2 (5 bases each). This CDR3 has 14 amino acids. Germline V CDR1 and CDR2: WSHSY, SAAADI. V lost 8 bases and J 3 bases, leaving 14 bases between the germline ends.

As concerns this clone: The likely explanation is a read error, given a far larger clone one base away. The CDR3 loop reads CASQRTSGVNEQFF. For the CDR3, the DNA is TGTGCCAGCCAGAGGACTAGCGGAGTCAATGAGCAGTTCTTC. This rearrangement joins TRBV6-4 to TRBJ2-1; 10 nucleotides agree with TRBD2. The CDR3 is 14 residues long. J was trimmed by 6 bases and V by 8 bases; bases with no gene match: 7. Germline CDR1 is MRHNA and CDR2 is SNTAGT.

The chain employs TRBV2 and TRBJ2-2, with 11 bases that match TRBD1. This CDR3 has 16 residues. Germline assignment: CDR1 SNHLY and CDR2 FYNNEI. V lost 6 bases, J lost 4 bases, and 7 bases stayed unmatched. The CDR3 protein is CASRRTGGGGTGELFF. CDR3 bases: TGTGCCAGCAGACGGACAGGGGGCGGGGGCACCGGGGAGCTGTTTTTT. Full variable domain (rest looked up from reference TRBV2 and TRBJ2-2): EPEVTQTPSHQVTQMGQEVILRCVPISNHLYFYWYRQILGQKVEFLVSFYNNEISEKSEIFDDQFSVERPDGSNFTLKIRSTKLEDSAMYFCASRRTGGGGTGELFFGEGSRLTVL.

The chain carries TRBV28 and TRBJ1-2, with TRBD1 matching 7 bases. The CDR3 loop spans 14 amino acids. The ends lost 8 bases at V and 6 bases at J; junction bases unmatched: 12. Germline-derived CDR1 and CDR2 are MDHEN and SYDVKM. The CDR3, as DNA: TGTGCCAGCCTCCAGGGGGGCGCGGTGGATGGCTACACCTTC. Its translation: CASLQGGAVDGYTF.

V and J are TRBV27 and TRBJ2-1; 7 nucleotides line up with TRBD1. The CDR3 spans 14 residues. J was trimmed by 3 bases and V by 6 bases; bases with no gene match: 5. Germline loops: CDR1 MNHEY, CDR2 SMNVEV (reference sequence). The CDR3 spells CASSPQGDYNEQFF. The DNA of the CDR3 is TGTGCCAGCAGCCCCCAGGGGGACTACAATGAGCAGTTCTTC.

This chain links TRBV25-1 with TRBJ1-5; 10 bases fit TRBD1. CDR1 MGHDK and CDR2 SYGVNS come from the germline V gene. Trimming took 8 bases from V and 0 from J; bases not matched to a gene: 7. The CDR3 is 16 residues long. The CDR3 DNA reads as TGTGCCAGCTCCCAAGGGACAGGGGATAGCAATCAGCCCCAGCATTTT. Protein product: CASSQGTGDSNQPQHF.

This chain joins TRBV10-1 and TRBJ2-1, with 10 bases matching TRBD2. J was trimmed by 4 bases and V by 0 bases; bases with no gene match: 6. The CDR3 has 17 residues. Germline values: CDR1 WNHNN, CDR2 SYGVQD (reference sequence). CDR3 bases: TGCGCCAGCAGTGAGTCCCAGCGGGAGGGATCTTACAATGAGCAGTTCTTC. This translates into CASSESQREGSYNEQFF.

The J gene is TRBJ2-7, the V gene TRBV5-5; D not certain. From germline, CDR1 is SGHKS and CDR2 YYEKEE (reference sequence). Trimming removed 0 bases at V and 3 bases at J, with 7 bases between. The length of the CDR3 is 13 residues. The CDR3 nucleotides read TGTGCCAGCAGCTTGGATACCCTCTACGAGCAGTACTTC. Translation: CASSLDTLYEQYF.